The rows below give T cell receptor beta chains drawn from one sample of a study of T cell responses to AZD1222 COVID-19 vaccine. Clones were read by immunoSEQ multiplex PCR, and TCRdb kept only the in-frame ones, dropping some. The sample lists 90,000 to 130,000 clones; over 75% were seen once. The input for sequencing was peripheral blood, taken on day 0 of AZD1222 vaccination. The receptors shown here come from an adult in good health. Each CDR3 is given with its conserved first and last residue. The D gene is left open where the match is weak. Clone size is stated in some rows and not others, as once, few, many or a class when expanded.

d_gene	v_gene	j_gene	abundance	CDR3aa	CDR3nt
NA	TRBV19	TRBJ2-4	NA	CASSNPGEKNIQYF	TGTGCCAGTAGTAATCCGGGGGAGAAAAACATTCAGTACTTC
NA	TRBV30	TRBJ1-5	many	CAWSGVTSNQPQHF	TGTGCCTGGAGTGGGGTCACTAGCAATCAGCCCCAGCATTTT
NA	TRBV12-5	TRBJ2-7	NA	CARPYEQYF	TGTGCTAGACCCTACGAGCAGTACTTC
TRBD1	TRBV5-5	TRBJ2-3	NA	CASSFYLQGARTDTQYF	TGTGCCAGCAGCTTTTATTTACAGGGGGCGCGCACAGATACGCAGTATTTT
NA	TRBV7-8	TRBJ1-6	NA	CASSRGQQGVNSPLHF	TGTGCCAGCAGCCGAGGACAGCAAGGCGTTAATTCACCCCTCCACTTT
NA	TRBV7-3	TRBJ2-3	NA	CASSPSGTDTQYF	TGTGCCAGCAGCCCCTCGGGCACAGATACGCAGTATTTT
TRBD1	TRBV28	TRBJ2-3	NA	CASSPAGTGRTDTQYF	TGTGCCAGCAGTCCGGCCGGGACAGGGAGGACAGATACGCAGTATTTT
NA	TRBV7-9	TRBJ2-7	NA	CASSPIPTDSYEQYF	TGTGCCAGCAGCCCTATCCCGACGGACTCCTACGAGCAGTACTTC
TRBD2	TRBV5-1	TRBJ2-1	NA	CASRSSGRALNEQFF	TGCGCCAGCAGGAGTAGCGGGAGGGCCTTGAATGAGCAGTTCTTC
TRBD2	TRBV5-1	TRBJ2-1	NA	CASSLFRGGLNEQFF	TGCGCCAGCAGCTTGTTTCGGGGGGGCCTCAATGAGCAGTTCTTC
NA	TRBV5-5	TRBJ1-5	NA	CASSLARQINQPQHF	TGTGCCAGCAGCTTGGCACGGCAGATCAATCAGCCCCAGCATTTT
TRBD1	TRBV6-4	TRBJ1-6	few	CASRAGTGGSPLHF	TGTGCCAGCAGAGCCGGGACAGGGGGTTCACCCCTCCACTTT
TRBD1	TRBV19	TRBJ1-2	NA	CASTRTGGAPNYGYTF	TGTGCCAGTACCCGGACAGGGGGCGCCCCTAACTATGGCTACACCTTC
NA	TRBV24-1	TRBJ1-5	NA	CATAAAGGNQPQHF	TGTGCCACAGCCGCCGCCGGTGGGAATCAGCCCCAGCATTTT
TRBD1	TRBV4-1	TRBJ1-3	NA	CASSFPPGTGSGNTIYF	TGCGCCAGCAGCTTCCCCCCCGGGACAGGGAGCGGAAACACCATATATTTT
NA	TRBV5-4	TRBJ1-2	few	CASSLGGAGYGYTF	TGTGCCAGCAGCTTGGGCGGGGCGGGATATGGCTACACCTTC
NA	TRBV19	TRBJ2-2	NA	CASSQRGSTGELFF	TGTGCCAGTAGTCAAAGGGGAAGCACCGGGGAGCTGTTTTTT
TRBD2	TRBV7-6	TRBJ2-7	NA	CASSLIDGSGGSSYEQYF	TGTGCCAGCAGCTTAATTGATGGGAGCGGGGGAAGCTCCTACGAGCAGTACTTC
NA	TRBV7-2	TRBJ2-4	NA	CASSLVGAGSAKNIQYF	TGTGCCAGCAGCTTAGTAGGGGCGGGGTCAGCCAAAAACATTCAGTACTTC
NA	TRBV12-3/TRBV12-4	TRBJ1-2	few	CASSLKLKGGYTF	TGTGCCAGCAGTTTAAAGCTGAAGGGGGGCTACACCTTC
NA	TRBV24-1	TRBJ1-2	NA	CATSDPNRERYGYTF	TGTGCCACCAGTGACCCCAACAGGGAGCGATATGGCTACACCTTC
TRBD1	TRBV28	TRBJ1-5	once	CASSSDRGNQPQHF	TGTGCCAGCAGTTCTGACAGGGGCAATCAGCCCCAGCATTTT
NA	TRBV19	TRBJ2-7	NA	CASSPTSTWAEQYF	TGTGCCAGTAGTCCAACCTCGACCTGGGCCGAGCAGTACTTC
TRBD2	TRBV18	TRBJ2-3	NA	CASSPQGLAPTGADTQYF	TGTGCCAGCTCACCACAGGGACTAGCCCCCACTGGAGCAGATACGCAGTATTTT
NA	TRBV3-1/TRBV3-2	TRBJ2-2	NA	CASSTLQNTGELFF	TGTGCCAGCAGTACCCTACAGAACACCGGGGAGCTGTTTTTT
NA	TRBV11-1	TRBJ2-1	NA	CASSFDVYGDNEQFF	TGTGCCAGCAGCTTCGACGTCTACGGTGATAATGAGCAGTTCTTC
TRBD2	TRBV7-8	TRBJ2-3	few	CASSLEGLAGTTDTQYF	TGTGCCAGCAGCTTAGAAGGGCTAGCGGGAACTACAGATACGCAGTATTTT
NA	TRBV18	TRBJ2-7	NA	CASSPNWGSEQYF	TGTGCCAGCTCACCGAATTGGGGGTCGGAGCAGTACTTC
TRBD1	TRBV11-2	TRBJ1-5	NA	CASSLGPGGGNQPQHF	TGTGCCAGCAGCTTAGGTCCAGGGGGCGGCAATCAGCCCCAGCATTTT
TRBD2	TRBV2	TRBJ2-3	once	CASSEAGRELPDTQYF	TGTGCCAGCAGTGAAGCGGGGCGGGAGTTACCAGATACGCAGTATTTT
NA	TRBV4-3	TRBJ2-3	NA	CASSQDLAWGTDTQYF	TGCGCCAGCAGCCAAGATCTAGCATGGGGCACAGATACGCAGTATTTT
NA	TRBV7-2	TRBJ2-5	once	CASSTQRWETQYF	TGTGCCAGCAGCACGCAACGATGGGAGACCCAGTACTTC